This TCR beta chain was identified during a study of cytomegalovirus exposure and HLA in healthy donors. This PCR relied on a set of 60 Vbeta primers and 13 Jbeta primers. TCRdb keeps only in-frame clones here, not all; method: immunoSEQ multiplex PCR. The profile covers tens of thousands of clones, with roughly 76% appearing a single time and 1.2% to 1.5% taken by the ten largest. This clone has more than one count but fewer than ten. This CDR3 region has 14 residues. CDR1 is SEHNR and CDR2 is FQNEAQ in the germline V gene (reference sequence). V gave up 1 base and J gave up 5 bases; unmatched junction bases: 4.

V usage is TRBV7-9 and J usage is TRBJ2-5, with 7 bases that match TRBD2. The TCR sequence derives from a male donor in good health and CMV-seronegative. Material: PBMCs. As DNA, the CDR3 is TGTGCCAGCAGCTTAGTAGGGAGGGAGGAGACCCAGTACTTC. Translation: CASSLVGREETQYF.